A selection of T cell receptor beta chains follows, all from one sample in a study of blood T cells in healthy people across ages. TCRdb analysed the 5' RACE reads with MiXCR anew, one entry per CDR3 protein. The sample has 1.2 million to 1.5 million distinct CDR3 sequences, 42% seen once. Source material: blood. The source of these receptors is a woman between 18 and 30 years old in good health. CDR3s include the opening cysteine and the closing phenylalanine or tryptophan. A D gene is named only where the DNA matches it firmly. For some rows the clone size is stated as once, few or many, or as a class when expanded; others skip it.

d_call	v_call	j_call	clone_size	cdr3_length	cdr3_nt	cdr3_aa
-	TRBV3-1	TRBJ1-2	-	15	TGTGCCAGCAGGCTCCGAGGGGACGGGGTGCGAGGCTACACCTTC	CASRLRGDGVRGYTF
-	TRBV7-2	TRBJ2-7	many	12	TGTGCCAGCAGCTTAGAACGCGGGGAGCAGTACTTC	CASSLERGEQYF
-	TRBV6-5	TRBJ2-6	few	18	TGTGCCAGCAGTTACGTAGGGACTCGCCGCTCTGGGGCCAACGTCCTGACTTTC	CASSYVGTRRSGANVLTF
-	TRBV4-1	TRBJ2-1	few	12	TGCGCCAGCAGCCAGGGGATGATGGTTCAGTTCTTC	CASSQGMMVQFF
-	TRBV3-1	TRBJ2-1	-	18	TGTGCCAGCAGCCAAGGGACCCCAGACCCATCAACCTACAATGAGCAGTTCTTC	CASSQGTPDPSTYNEQFF
-	TRBV5-1	TRBJ2-7	-	10	TGCGCCAGCAGCTTGGAGAAGCAGTACTTC	CASSLEKQYF
TRBD1	TRBV10-3	TRBJ1-2	-	13	TGTGCCACCCTACCCCAGGGGGATATCGGCTACACCTTC	CATLPQGDIGYTF
TRBD1	TRBV7-9	TRBJ2-1	-	14	TGTGCCAGCAGCCCCCAGACAGGGCGGAATGAGCAGTTCTTC	CASSPQTGRNEQFF
-	TRBV27	TRBJ2-5	-	13	TGTGCCGGCAGTTTCGGGCGTGAAGAGACCCAGTACTTC	CAGSFGREETQYF
TRBD2	TRBV4-2	TRBJ2-7	few	16	TGTGCCAGCAGCCAAGAAGCGGGGTCCCCCTACAATGAGCAGTACTTC	CASSQEAGSPYNEQYF
-	TRBV27	TRBJ2-4	few	23	TGTGCCAGCAGTTCCCTTTTACCCCTCAGGGAGGAACCGTCGGCCTATGCCAAAAACATTCAGTACTTC	CASSSLLPLREEPSAYAKNIQYF
-	TRBV29-1	TRBJ1-2	-	13	TGCAGCGTTGACGGTGGGAGGGACTATGGCTACACCTTC	CSVDGGRDYGYTF
TRBD1	TRBV6-6	TRBJ2-7	-	16	TGTGCCAGCAGTTCCCCCGGACAGGGGGCAACCTACGAGCAGTACTTC	CASSSPGQGATYEQYF
TRBD2	TRBV10-1	TRBJ2-7	-	13	TGCGCCGCTTTAACGAGCGGGAGAGGCGAGCAGTACTTC	CAALTSGRGEQYF
-	TRBV9	TRBJ2-3	-	17	TGTGCCAGCAGCGCTCCAGACTGGGACCCGCGGTCAGATACGCAGTATTTT	CASSAPDWDPRSDTQYF
-	TRBV20-1	TRBJ2-3	few	14	TGCAGTGCTAGACTTGCTCTGAGCACAGATACGCAGTATTTT	CSARLALSTDTQYF
-	TRBV3-1	TRBJ2-3	-	15	TGTGCCAGCAGCCATGCAAGCGGGTACACAGATACGCAGTATTTT	CASSHASGYTDTQYF
-	TRBV6-6	TRBJ2-5	-	14	TGTGCCAGCAGTGACGAGAATAGTTTTGAGACCCAGTACTTC	CASSDENSFETQYF
-	TRBV7-2	TRBJ2-7	-	13	TGTGCCAGCAAGGACGGGGCTTCCTACGAGCAGTACTTC	CASKDGASYEQYF
-	TRBV20-1	TRBJ2-3	-	15	TGCAGTGCTATACAATTACGCTATACTGGGGATACGCAGTATTTT	CSAIQLRYTGDTQYF
TRBD1	TRBV6-2/TRBV6-3	TRBJ1-2	many	13	TGTGCCAGCAGCGACAGGGTTGGCTATGGCTACACCTTC	CASSDRVGYGYTF
-	TRBV20-1	TRBJ1-5	-	14	TGCAGTGCTGCCCCAGACAGTGGCAATCAGCCCCAGCATTTT	CSAAPDSGNQPQHF
TRBD2	TRBV15	TRBJ2-1	-	16	TGTGCCACCAGCAGCCCAACGGCGGGAGTATTTAGTGAGCAGTTCTTC	CATSSPTAGVFSEQFF
-	TRBV18	TRBJ2-1	-	14	TGTGCCAGCTCAGTGGGGTTCTCCTACAATGAGCAGTTCTTC	CASSVGFSYNEQFF
-	TRBV12-3/TRBV12-4	TRBJ2-7	-	14	TGTGCCAGCAGTAAGGACAGCCCCCGCGGTGAGCAGTACTTC	CASSKDSPRGEQYF
-	TRBV7-3	TRBJ1-2	few	14	TGTGCCAGCAGCGCCGACAGGACCTCCTATGGCTACACCTTC	CASSADRTSYGYTF
TRBD1	TRBV27	TRBJ1-6	few	19	TGTGCCAGCAGTTTAGTGGGACAGGGGACCCGCTCCTATAATTCACCCCTCCACTTT	CASSLVGQGTRSYNSPLHF
TRBD2	TRBV18	TRBJ2-1	many	17	TGTGCCAGCTCCCTCATCCGGGCTAGCGGGAGTTACAATGAGCAGTTCTTC	CASSLIRASGSYNEQFF
TRBD1	TRBV5-1	TRBJ1-5	few	16	TGCGCCAGCAGCTTGGGAGGTGGGCAGGGGGATCAGCCCCAGCATTTT	CASSLGGGQGDQPQHF
TRBD2	TRBV7-2	TRBJ2-1	-	16	TGTGCCAGCAGCTCCAGTCTTGCGGGGGGAGCGGATGAGAAGTTCTTC	CASSSSLAGGADEKFF
-	TRBV10-1	TRBJ1-6	once	13	TGCGCCAGCAGTTGGGGGGTGAATTCACCCCTCCACTTT	CASSWGVNSPLHF
-	TRBV20-1	TRBJ1-1	-	13	TGCAGTGCTAAAGGACAGACCAACACTGAAGCTTTCTTT	CSAKGQTNTEAFF
-	TRBV6-5	TRBJ1-4	-	14	TGTGCCAGCAGCAACCGGGGCCCTAATGAAAAACTGTTTTTT	CASSNRGPNEKLFF
TRBD2	TRBV6-5	TRBJ2-1	few	19	TGTGCCAGCAGTTACCTGGCTGTACGAGCGGGAGGGTTCAACAATGAGCAGTTCTTC	CASSYLAVRAGGFNNEQFF
TRBD2	TRBV2	TRBJ2-5	-	13	TGTGCCAGCACCAGAGCGGGAGGGCCAGAGCAGTACTTC	CASTRAGGPEQYF
-	TRBV12-3/TRBV12-4	TRBJ1-2	-	13	TGTGCCAGCAGGCTTACAGGGAACTATGGCTACACCTTC	CASRLTGNYGYTF
TRBD1	TRBV20-1	TRBJ1-6	-	15	TGCAGTGCACTGCGGACAGGGACACTTAATTCACCCCTCCACTTT	CSALRTGTLNSPLHF
-	TRBV10-3	TRBJ2-5	-	15	TGTGCCATCAGGCTTAACGGACAGCCCCAAGAGACCCAGTACTTC	CAIRLNGQPQETQYF
-	TRBV4-1	TRBJ2-5	-	14	TGCGCCAGCAGCCAAGTTCCGTCCACGGATGAGCAGTACTTC	CASSQVPSTDEQYF
TRBD1	TRBV6-5	TRBJ2-7	-	15	TGTGCCAGCAGTCCGCCGGGACAGGGCGAGTACGAGCAGTACTTC	CASSPPGQGEYEQYF